The 17 T cell receptor beta chains below were found in one sample sequenced in a study of T cell responses to AZD1222 COVID-19 vaccine. The data were produced by immunoSEQ multiplex PCR, yet TCRdb's version contains in-frame clones alone and is incomplete. The data hold 90,000 to 150,000 clones, with roughly 84% observed a single time. This sample comprised peripheral blood, obtained on day 0 of AZD1222 vaccination. Receptors originate from an adult in good health.

J is TRBJ2-1 and V is TRBV6-2 or TRBV6-3; TRBD2 matches at 8 bases. This CDR3 has 17 amino acids. Trimming at V came to 2 bases and at J to 0 bases, leaving 6 bases not matched to a gene. The V gene's germline CDR1 is MNHEY and CDR2 SVGEGT. Here the CDR3 reads CASSYRIAGTSYNEQFF. The DNA of the CDR3 is TGTGCCAGCAGTTACCGAATAGCGGGAACCTCCTACAATGAGCAGTTCTTC.

The rearrangement links TRBV18 to TRBJ1-5; no clear D. Germline CDR1 reads KGHSH; CDR2 reads LQKENI. V dropped 3 bases and J dropped 9 bases, with 12 bases sitting between them. The CDR3 length is 13 residues. The CDR3 nucleotides read TGTGCCAGCTCACCGGCCAGTGTGTGGCCCCAGCATTTT. Translating gives CASSPASVWPQHF.

The V gene is TRBV5-6, the J gene TRBJ1-4, with 10 nucleotides matching TRBD1. Germline V gives CDR1 SGHDT, CDR2 YYEEEE. This CDR3 is built from 14 residues. Trimming took 3 bases from V and 7 from J; bases not matched to a gene: 3. The CDR3 is CASSWGQGSEKLFF. CDR3 nucleotide sequence: TGTGCCAGCAGCTGGGGACAGGGGAGTGAAAAACTGTTTTTT.

J is TRBJ1-1 and V is TRBV6-5; D remains unclear. This CDR3 is built from 14 residues. Germline V lookup: CDR1 MNHEY, CDR2 SVGAGI. Trimming stripped 3 bases from V and 2 bases from J, with 10 bases between. The CDR3: CASSYSLGNTEAFF. The CDR3, as DNA: TGTGCCAGCAGTTATAGTCTGGGAAACACTGAAGCTTTCTTT.

CDR3 residues: CASSLYHEQYF. In DNA, the CDR3 is TGTGCCAGCAGCCTTTACCACGAGCAGTACTTC. V usage is TRBV5-6 and J usage is TRBJ2-7, with no clear D. The V gene lost 4 bases and the J gene lost 5 bases, with 7 bases spanning the gap. The CDR3 is made up of 11 amino acids. Germline CDR1 reads SGHDT; CDR2 reads YYEEEE.

The count of this clone is one. The CDR3 loop is CASSPPGTGRYGYTF. The CDR3 region has the DNA TGTGCCAGCTCACCACCCGGGACAGGGCGCTATGGCTACACCTTC. The chain carries TRBV18 and TRBJ1-2; 9 bases fit TRBD1. Trimming cost V 0 bases and J 4 bases; bases outside gene matches: 3. This CDR3 region has 15 residues. Germline CDR1 KGHSH, CDR2 LQKENI.

The gene calls are TRBV9 and TRBJ1-3, with D tentatively TRBD1 (6 bases). The CDR3 contains 17 residues. The V and J ends lost 0 bases and 4 bases respectively, with 17 bases between them. From germline, CDR1 is SGDLS and CDR2 YYNGEE. CDR3 DNA sequence: TGTGCCAGCAGCGTAGGGACAGTGGCGTTGGGGGGAAACACCATATATTTT. Protein: CASSVGTVALGGNTIYF.

The rearrangement uses TRBV5-1 and TRBJ2-1, with D uncertain. In germline, CDR1 is SGHRS, CDR2 YFSETQ. V gave up 0 bases and J gave up 6 bases, with 7 bases separating them. The CDR3 contains 13 residues. The CDR3 sequence: CASSLGSPNEQFF. CDR3 bases: TGCGCCAGCAGCTTGGGGTCCCCCAATGAGCAGTTCTTC.

J is TRBJ1-1 and V is TRBV2; a weak D match, TRBD1 (5 bases). The CDR3 has 16 residues. Germline loops: CDR1 SNHLY, CDR2 FYNNEI. V was clipped by 2 bases and J by 1 base, with 14 bases between them. CDR3 in amino acids: CASSEWSPGWNTEAFF. CDR3 nucleotides: TGTGCCAGCAGTGAATGGAGCCCAGGGTGGAACACTGAAGCTTTCTTT.

The V call is TRBV4-2, the J call TRBJ1-2; tentatively, D is TRBD1 (5 bases). This CDR3 has 18 residues. From germline, CDR1 is LGHNA and CDR2 YNFKEQ. V lost 3 bases and J 4 bases, leaving 24 bases between the germline ends. The CDR3 DNA follows: TGTGCCAGCAGCCAGGCATCGACAGATACACGCCGCGCCTATGGCTACACCTTC. Its protein product is CASSQASTDTRRAYGYTF.

This clone was found a few times. This sequence joins TRBV24-1 and TRBJ2-2, with TRBD2 matching 8 bases. CDR1 and CDR2 (germline): KGHDR, SFDVKD. This CDR3 is built from 15 residues. With V trimmed by 4 bases and J by 3 bases, 3 bases remained unmatched. The CDR3 sequence is CATSDRSGDTGELFF. The CDR3, as DNA: TGTGCCACCAGTGACCGTAGCGGGGACACCGGGGAGCTGTTTTTT.

This chain uses TRBV10-3 with TRBJ1-1; weak D call: TRBD1 (5 bases). The CDR3 contains 14 residues. Germline V gene sequence: CDR1 ENHRY, CDR2 SYGVKD. V was shortened by 3 bases and J by 2 bases, with 10 bases between the two germline ends. The CDR3 DNA follows: TGTGCCATCAGTGAAAGGACATCAAACACTGAAGCTTTCTTT. It specifies CAISERTSNTEAFF.

The CDR3 here is CASSQHSMNTEAFF. CDR3 DNA sequence: TGCGCCAGCAGCCAACACAGCATGAACACTGAAGCTTTCTTT. The V gene is TRBV4-1, the J gene TRBJ1-1, with D hard to call. The CDR3 is 14 residues long. Germline CDR1 is MGHRA and CDR2 is YSYEKL. The germline V and J ends were trimmed by 2 bases and 0 bases, with 7 bases remaining between them.

The CDR3 DNA sequence: TGTGCCGTCCACCGGGACTCGAATGAAAAACTGTTTTTT. As protein: CAVHRDSNEKLFF. The V and J genes are TRBV6-5 and TRBJ1-4, with a tentative D call TRBD1 (5 bases). This CDR3 contains 13 residues. CDR1 MNHEY and CDR2 SVGAGI come from the germline V gene. Trimming cost V 11 bases and J 5 bases, with 15 bases left between them.

This clone occurred once. The chain is built from TRBV19 and TRBJ1-6; D gene uncertain. The germline CDR1 and CDR2 sequences are LNHDA and SQIVND (reference sequence). The CDR3 has 16 amino acids. V lost 6 bases, J lost 0 bases, and 12 bases lay in between. As DNA, the CDR3 is TGTGCCAGTAGAGTACTGGCGAGCTCCTATAATTCACCCCTCCACTTT. It specifies CASRVLASSYNSPLHF.

The chain recombines TRBV3-1 (or the pseudogene TRBV3-2) with TRBJ1-2; 10 bases fit TRBD1. Germline CDR1 is LGHDT and CDR2 is YNNKEL (reference sequence). The CDR3 is 14 residues long. With V trimmed by 4 bases and J by 2 bases, 1 base remained unmatched. This CDR3 reads CASSPTGGNYGYTF. The DNA for the CDR3 is TGTGCCAGCAGCCCGACAGGGGGCAACTATGGCTACACCTTC.

The chain combines TRBV7-2 with TRBJ2-3, with D unclear. The CDR3 covers 13 residues. Germline CDR1 and CDR2: SGHTA and FQGNSA. Trimming stripped 5 bases from V and 7 bases from J, with 13 bases between. This CDR3 reads CASSLQSSNTQYF. Here the CDR3 DNA reads TGTGCCAGCAGCCTACAAAGTTCAAATACGCAGTATTTT.